The 25 T cell receptor beta chains presented below share a single source sample, sequenced in a study of T cell repertoires in cytomegalovirus infection. TCRdb re-analysed the reads in MiXCR, keeping a single row per CDR3 protein. The table lists under 800,000 distinct CDR3 sequences, roughly a quarter of them singletons. Material: CD8+ T cells from PBMCs. The receptor source for this set is a human donor in good health (CMV status not recorded). Some clones in this sample may be carry-over from other donors' samples.

The chain recombines TRBV6-6 with TRBJ1-1; a possible D gene is TRBD1 (5 bases). V was pared by 4 bases and J by 7 bases, with 16 bases between. This CDR3 contains 14 residues. Germline V gives CDR1 MNHNY, CDR2 SVGAGI (reference sequence). CDR3 in DNA: TGTGCCAGCAGTTTCGGCTCCAGGGAGATTGAAGCTTTCTTT. Translating gives CASSFGSREIEAFF.

This chain links TRBV12-3 or TRBV12-4 with TRBJ1-1; 7 positions agree with TRBD1. CDR3 size: 14 residues. V lost 5 bases to trimming and J lost 0 bases; unmatched junction nucleotides: 3. The CDR3 DNA is TGTGCCAGCAGTACTGACAGGGTGAACACTGAAGCTTTCTTT. Translation gives CASSTDRVNTEAFF.

There are a few counts of this clonotype. The J gene is TRBJ2-7, the V gene TRBV7-9; D ambiguous. The CDR3 length is 15 residues. V gave up 5 bases and J gave up 2 bases, with 16 bases separating them. Germline V gene lookup returns CDR1 SEHNR and CDR2 FQNEAQ (reference sequence). The CDR3 DNA follows: TGTGCCAGCAGCCAGGCGGTTCCAGGACCCTACGAGCAGTACTTC. This encodes CASSQAVPGPYEQYF.

Many counts were recorded for this clonotype. The V and J genes are TRBV7-8 and TRBJ2-7; a possible D gene is TRBD2 (6 bases). This CDR3 spans 14 amino acids. The germline CDR1 and CDR2 sequences are SGHVS and FQNEAQ. Trimming took 3 bases from V and 0 from J, leaving 9 bases between them. The CDR3 DNA reads as TGTGCCAGCAGCTTGGGTAGCGGCTCCTACGAGCAGTACTTC. Translated, it gives CASSLGSGSYEQYF.

This clonotype came up many times. This could be a read error, since a much larger clone is one nucleotide away. V usage is TRBV27 and J usage is TRBJ2-3; D is undetermined. V was trimmed by 6 bases and J by 2 bases, leaving 3 bases between them. CDR3 length: 11 residues. Germline lookup yields CDR1 MNHEY and CDR2 SMNVEV (reference sequence). This chain's CDR3 is CASSATDTQYF. The CDR3 region has the DNA TGTGCCAGCAGCGCCACAGATACGCAGTATTTT.

At least ten counts were recorded for this clonotype. J is TRBJ2-5 and V is TRBV7-2; the D gene could be TRBD1 or TRBD2 (5 bases each). CDR3 size: 13 residues. Germline loops: CDR1 SGHTA, CDR2 FQGNSA. Between the trimmed V and J ends, which lost 7 bases and 5 bases, there was a span of 14 bases. The CDR3, as DNA: TGTGCCAGCAAACGAGGGGTAGGGGAGACCCAGTACTTC. As protein: CASKRGVGETQYF.

This clonotype turned up a few times. V and J are TRBV15 and TRBJ2-3; the D gene is possibly TRBD2 (6 bases). The CDR3 contains 16 residues. With 7 bases removed from V and 0 bases from J, the gap between germline ends came to 17 bases. Germline V CDR1 and CDR2: LNHNV, YYDKDF (reference sequence). The CDR3, as DNA: TGTGCCACCACCGACTTATGGGGGGAAAGCACAGATACGCAGTATTTT. This translates into CATTDLWGESTDTQYF. Drawing the rest from reference TRBV15 and TRBJ2-3, the complete variable domain is DAMVIQNPRYQVTQFGKPVTLSCSQTLNHNVMYWYQQKSSQAPKLLFHYYDKDFNNEADTPDNFQSRRPNTSFCFLDIRSPGLGDTAMYLCATTDLWGESTDTQYFGPGTRLTVL.

The sample holds a few counts of this clonotype. V gene TRBV6-2 or TRBV6-3 combines with J gene TRBJ2-7; D ambiguous. V dropped 4 bases and J dropped 2 bases, with 12 bases sitting between them. This CDR3 contains 14 residues. Germline V gene data show CDR1 as MNHEY and CDR2 as SVGEGT. CDR3 DNA: TGTGCCAGCAGTTCATCCCCTGTGGCCTACGAGCAGTACGTC. It specifies CASSSSPVAYEQYV.

This clonotype was detected many times. The chain employs TRBV2 and TRBJ2-1; no reliable D call. Between the trimmed V and J ends, which lost 6 bases and 9 bases, there was a span of 6 bases. This CDR3 is 10 amino acids long. Germline-derived CDR1 and CDR2 are SNHLY and FYNNEI. CDR3 sequence: CASRGSEQFF. The DNA for the CDR3 is TGTGCCAGCAGGGGTAGTGAGCAGTTCTTC.

In its sample, this clonotype was seen many times. The chain has TRBV28 and TRBJ1-5, with 7 bases fitting TRBD1. Germline CDR1 is MDHEN and CDR2 is SYDVKM. The length of the CDR3 is 16 residues. V was pared by 7 bases and J by 4 bases, with 13 bases of the junction left unmatched. In DNA, the CDR3 is TGTGCCAGCACAGATGACCTGCCACAGGGGAATCAGCCCCAGCATTTT. This sequence encodes CASTDDLPQGNQPQHF.

V is TRBV2 and J is TRBJ2-7; 7 nucleotides align to TRBD2. CDR1 SNHLY and CDR2 FYNNEI come from the germline V gene. V shed 1 base, J shed 3 bases, and the junction held 6 bases outside the gene matches. The CDR3 covers 15 residues. For the CDR3, the DNA is TGTGCCAGCAGTGAAGTGGTTCCGGGGGGCTACGAGCAGTACTTC. Translation: CASSEVVPGGYEQYF.

V gene TRBV7-9 combines with J gene TRBJ2-3, with D uncertain. V was clipped by 2 bases and J by 0 bases, with 6 bases between them. This CDR3 contains 14 residues. CDR1 is SEHNR and CDR2 is FQNEAQ in the germline V gene (reference sequence). The CDR3 sequence is CASSLTQSTDTQYF. CDR3 in DNA: TGTGCCAGCAGCTTAACCCAGAGCACAGATACGCAGTATTTT.

The count of this clonotype is one. The chain recombines TRBV5-1 with TRBJ2-1; TRBD2 matches at 10 bases. Germline lookup yields CDR1 SGHRS and CDR2 YFSETQ. J gave up 0 bases and V 7 bases, and 16 bases lay outside the gene matches. The CDR3 contains 19 residues. In nucleotides, the CDR3 is TGCGCCAGCGCGACCCCCGGACTAGCGGTCGGGAGCTCCTACAATGAGCAGTTCTTC. The encoded protein is CASATPGLAVGSSYNEQFF.

This clonotype was counted only a few times. The rearrangement uses TRBV7-9 and TRBJ1-3; D is undetermined. CDR1 and CDR2 from the germline V gene are SEHNR and FQNEAQ (reference sequence). Trimming removed 3 bases at V and 0 bases at J, with 6 bases between. The CDR3 runs 14 residues. The DNA of the CDR3 is TGTGCCAGCAGCTTTCCGATCTCTGGAAACACCATATATTTT. Translation gives CASSFPISGNTIYF.

About this clonotype itself: This may be a read error: a much more frequent sequence differs by one nucleotide. The chain joins TRBV28 to TRBJ1-4, with unresolved D. From germline, CDR1 is MDHEN and CDR2 SYDVKM. Trimming cost V 1 base and J 8 bases, with 11 bases left between them. The CDR3 totals 14 residues. The CDR3: CASSLSRQDEKLFF. CDR3 in DNA: TGTGCCAGCAGTTTATCCCGGCAGGACGAAAAACTGTTTTTT.

This clonotype has just a few counts. The V gene is TRBV6-5, the J gene TRBJ2-7, with 7 bases aligning to TRBD1. The CDR3 consists of 15 residues. Unmatched junction bases numbered 12, after V lost 6 bases and J lost 4 bases. Looked up from germline, CDR1 is MNHEY and CDR2 is SVGAGI. The CDR3 region is CASRQGLDRFYEQYV. As DNA, the CDR3 is TGTGCCAGCAGGCAGGGCCTGGACAGGTTTTACGAGCAGTACGTC.

The gene calls are TRBV2 and TRBJ1-2; TRBD1 matches at 11 bases. In germline, CDR1 is SNHLY, CDR2 FYNNEI. Trimming removed 8 bases from V and 3 bases from J; junction bases left unmatched: 8. This CDR3 is built from 15 residues. The CDR3 region is CASADRGREYYGYTF. The CDR3 DNA is TGTGCCAGCGCGGACAGGGGGCGCGAGTACTATGGCTACACCTTC.

The chain joins TRBV12-3 or TRBV12-4 to TRBJ2-3, with 11 nucleotides matching TRBD2. J was trimmed by 9 bases and V by 5 bases; bases with no gene match: 13. CDR3 length: 16 residues. CDR3 in DNA: TGTGCCAGCAGTGAATTAGAAGGGACTAGCGGTAGGACGCAGTATTTT. It translates to CASSELEGTSGRTQYF.

This chain connects TRBV6-1 to TRBJ2-7; 9 bases map to TRBD1. J was trimmed by 3 bases and V by 7 bases; bases with no gene match: 1. The CDR3 runs 12 residues. Germline assignment: CDR1 MNHNS and CDR2 SASEGT. Here the CDR3 reads CASTDRGYEQYF. CDR3 DNA sequence: TGTGCCAGCACGGACAGGGGCTACGAGCAGTACTTC.

The chain has TRBV7-9 and TRBJ1-1; D remains ambiguous. There are 18 residues in the CDR3. CDR1 and CDR2 (germline): SEHNR, FQNEAQ (reference sequence). V lost 1 base and J 0 bases, leaving 18 bases between the germline ends. The CDR3 sequence: CASSLEVPYLEMNTEAFF. In DNA form, the CDR3 reads TGTGCCAGCAGCTTAGAGGTTCCATACCTAGAGATGAACACTGAAGCTTTCTTT.

This clonotype was counted many times. The rearrangement uses TRBV6-1 and TRBJ2-7; possible D gene TRBD2, 5 bases. The CDR3 is 16 residues long. V lost 0 bases to trimming and J lost 3 bases, with 15 bases between them. Germline assignment: CDR1 MNHNS and CDR2 SASEGT. The CDR3 nucleotides read TGTGCCAGCAGTGAAGCTATCCCGGTCCGGGGCTACGAGCAGTACGTC. Translating gives CASSEAIPVRGYEQYV.

V gene TRBV6-2 or TRBV6-3 combines with J gene TRBJ2-7; possibly TRBD1 for D (5 bases). Trimming shortened V by 4 bases and J by 3 bases, and 10 bases separated the two germline ends. Germline-derived CDR1 and CDR2 are MNHEY and SVGEGT. The length of the CDR3 is 13 residues. CDR3 sequence reads: CASSFSQGYEQYV. DNA for the CDR3: TGTGCCAGCAGTTTCTCCCAGGGCTACGAGCAGTACGTC.

For this clonotype: The junction shows a germline mismatch at one end, possibly a read error. This sequence joins TRBV7-2 and TRBJ2-1; a possible D gene is TRBD2 (5 bases). Germline CDR1 is SGHTA and CDR2 is FQGNSA. The CDR3 contains 16 residues. This CDR3 is CVSSRPRTGVNNEQFF. The CDR3 nucleotides read TGTGTCAGCAGTCGGCCTAGAACCGGGGTAAACAATGAGCAGTTCTTC.

The rearrangement links TRBV7-9 to TRBJ2-3; 8 bases fit TRBD1. Germline CDR1 reads SEHNR; CDR2 reads FQNEAQ (reference sequence). CDR3 size: 16 residues. Germline trimming cut 5 bases from V and 7 bases from J; bases unmatched to any gene: 14. CDR3 coding DNA: TGTGCCAGCAGCCCTAGGACAGGGCCTAACCCCCATACGCAGTATTTT. This encodes CASSPRTGPNPHTQYF.

V usage is TRBV24-1 and J usage is TRBJ2-1, with TRBD1 identical over 10 bases. The CDR3 sequence is 15 residues long. Germline CDR1 and CDR2: KGHDR and SFDVKD. With V trimmed by 4 bases and J by 5 bases, 4 bases remained unmatched. The CDR3 DNA is TGTGCCACCAGTGAACCGGGACAGGGGAACAATGAGCAGTTCTTC. It is translated as CATSEPGQGNNEQFF.